The 19 T cell receptor beta chains below all came from one sample that was sequenced in a study of monozygotic twins with inflammatory bowel disease. TCRdb reprocessed the 5' RACE reads, keeping one entry per CDR3 protein, no DNA. The sample spans around 400,000 distinct CDR3 sequences; the ten largest clones claim approximately 2.3%. The sample comprised blood. The source of these receptors is a human donor with ulcerative colitis or Crohn's disease, or a healthy co-twin of an affected twin (not recorded which).

The V call is TRBV7-4, the J call TRBJ2-5; the D call from TCRdb, TRBD2, cannot be confirmed without DNA. The CDR3 consists of 16 residues. Germline values: CDR1 SGHVT, CDR2 SQSDAQ. CDR3 loop: CASSLVQRGCQETQYF.

The CDR3 here is CASSRGVAGSPRMSSYNEQFF. This sequence joins TRBV7-2 and TRBJ2-1; TCRdb designates TRBD2, a call that cannot be tested without DNA. From germline, CDR1 is SGHTA and CDR2 FQGNSA. CDR3 length: 21 amino acids.

This chain's CDR3 is CASSFSPGQGMGNTGELFF. The V call is TRBV12-3 or TRBV12-4, the J call TRBJ2-2; lacking DNA, the TRBD1 call made by TCRdb goes unchecked. The CDR3 runs 19 residues.

CDR3 residues: CASRPTGAFPFLHF. The chain recombines TRBV6-1 with TRBJ1-6; TCRdb picks TRBD1, but there is no DNA to check that call. The CDR3 contains 14 residues. Germline V gives CDR1 MNHNS, CDR2 SASEGT.

V usage is TRBV11-2 and J usage is TRBJ2-7; no DNA is available, so the TRBD2 call from TCRdb remains unchecked. In germline, CDR1 is SGHAT, CDR2 FQNNGV. The CDR3 contains 18 residues. The CDR3 sequence: CASSLGGKSSGRAYEQYF.

The chain couples TRBV20-1 to TRBJ1-2. The CDR3 runs to 13 residues. Germline loops: CDR1 DFQATT, CDR2 SNEGSKA (reference sequence). The CDR3 is CSATDGVSGGYTF.

The chain combines TRBV6-1 with TRBJ2-5; the TCRdb call, TRBD1, lacks DNA for checking. CDR3 length: 18 amino acids. Germline assignment: CDR1 MNHNS and CDR2 SASEGT. The CDR3 reads CASRALFAGQGSSETQYF.

The rearrangement joins TRBV27 to TRBJ1-4. The CDR3 covers 15 residues. The V gene's germline CDR1 is MNHEY and CDR2 SMNVEV (reference sequence). CDR3: CASSLSWTDNEKLFF.

This rearrangement joins TRBV28 to TRBJ2-5; as DNA is missing, the TRBD1 call by TCRdb cannot be tested. This CDR3 has 14 amino acids. Germline values: CDR1 MDHEN, CDR2 SYDVKM. The CDR3 region is CASSYTGGQETQYF.

This chain uses TRBV5-5 with TRBJ1-1; TCRdb designates TRBD1, a call that cannot be tested without DNA. Germline-derived CDR1 and CDR2 are SGHKS and YYEKEE (reference sequence). CDR3 length: 15 amino acids. This CDR3 is CASSSTPRGNTEAFF.

The chain recombines TRBV9 with TRBJ2-7. CDR1 is SGDLS and CDR2 is YYNGEE in the germline V gene. This CDR3 comprises 13 residues. The CDR3 sequence: CASSVAGFSEQYF.

The chain links TRBV5-1 to TRBJ1-2; without DNA, the TCRdb call of TRBD1 cannot be checked. The germline gives CDR1 SGHRS, CDR2 YFSETQ. This CDR3 spans 14 amino acids. The chain's CDR3 is CASTPGGSPWGYTF.

The genes are TRBV29-1 and TRBJ2-7; TCRdb lists TRBD1, though no DNA is available to test this call. The CDR3 has 16 residues. From germline, CDR1 is SQVTM and CDR2 ANQGSEA. The CDR3 sequence: CSVGGTGDSKVHEQYF.

The chain has TRBV29-1 and TRBJ2-7; TCRdb reports TRBD1, a call that lacks DNA to check it against. Germline CDR1 SQVTM, CDR2 ANQGSEA. This CDR3 is 14 amino acids long. CDR3 loop: CSVAKRTGAYEQYF.

V usage is TRBV3-1 and J usage is TRBJ1-1; lacking DNA, the TRBD1 call made by TCRdb goes unchecked. Germline values: CDR1 LGHDT, CDR2 YNNKEL (reference sequence). This CDR3 spans 12 amino acids. The CDR3 reads CASGQGKREAFF.

V and J are TRBV2 and TRBJ2-4; TCRdb's D gene call, TRBD2, goes unchecked for lack of DNA. Germline V CDR1 and CDR2: SNHLY, FYNNEI. The CDR3 is 15 residues long. This CDR3 reads CASSGLAGGLNIQYF.

The chain's CDR3 is CASSPEEAKNIQYF. The chain is built from TRBV27 and TRBJ2-4; the D call from TCRdb, TRBD1, cannot be confirmed without DNA. Germline CDR1 reads MNHEY; CDR2 reads SMNVEV (reference sequence). The CDR3 is 14 amino acids.

The chain carries TRBV12-3 or TRBV12-4 and TRBJ2-5; TCRdb lists TRBD1, though no DNA is available to test this call. The CDR3 is made up of 14 amino acids. This CDR3 reads CASSSGRPLGTQYF.

The chain joins TRBV27 to TRBJ2-3; TCRdb's D gene call, TRBD2, goes unchecked for lack of DNA. The CDR3 contains 13 residues. Germline V gene lookup returns CDR1 MNHEY and CDR2 SMNVEV (reference sequence). The CDR3 sequence is CASAGGSTDTQYF.